This section outlines one T cell receptor (beta chain) sequence together with its context. Its antigen has not been determined. Base qualities are not provided; no much larger clone lies one nucleotide away. The method behind the library was the immunoSEQ multiplex PCR assay. For TCR sequencing, RNA was extracted from every sample and reverse transcribed into cDNA to serve as template. SuperScript III was used for first-strand cDNA synthesis, primed with a 2:1 mix of oligo-dT and random hexamers. Amplification bias was assessed with a synthetic immune receptor repertoire, and residual bias was removed computationally. Turning to the authors' computational methods: Raw reads were preprocessed to remove errors, and CDR3 was defined by IMGT conventions from the conserved cysteine to phenylalanine. Clonality was computed as 1 minus the Shannon entropy, with the entropy normalized by log2 of the number of productive unique TCRs. Scalp TCRbeta sequences were cross-referenced with sorted blood CD4 and CD8 repertoires so that the CD4 or CD8 identity of scalp clones could be inferred. TCRdb holds this immuneACCESS table with in-frame rearrangements only. Some clones are missing; in checked studies, unresolved V genes explain under half, and the rest has no known cause. That table furnishes V, J and clone size, whereas the DNA furnished D and trimming. This sample has about 180,000 clones in its table, and 67% of those were observed once. Roughly 10% of the sample is held by the ten biggest clonotypes.

The sample's time point label is to be understood as: baseline before oral tofacitinib. From alopecia areata patients, peripheral blood was collected along with lesional scalp punch biopsies. PBMCs were separated by density centrifugation and stained for CD3, CD4 and CD8, after which CD4+ and CD8+ T cells were sorted on a FACSAria. From the cysteine up to the phenylalanine, the CDR3 has a length of 12 residues. Just CDR3 DNA is preserved here, 36 bases in frame from base 1. CDR1 and CDR2, per the germline V gene (reference sequence), are GTSNPN and SVGIG. The trim is 5 bases for V and 4 bases for J, with a gap of 8 bases between the germline ends. The data belong to a study of CD8+ T cells in alopecia areata (dated by TCRdb to the late 2010s). Broadly, across the study: The treated patients took part in an open-label pilot trial in which moderate-to-severe alopecia areata was treated with oral tofacitinib at 5 to 10 mg twice daily. Clonality in the scalp was compared among normal scalp (n=4), patchy alopecia areata scalp (n=8), and alopecia totalis/universalis scalp (n=8). TCRbeta CDR3 regions were amplified by immunoSEQ multiplex PCR with 35 Vbeta forward and 13 Jbeta reverse primers. Tofacitinib-treated patients had biopsies at baseline and at 4 and 24 weeks of treatment, with a later scalp biopsy in several patients. To study T cell clonal expansion in alopecia areata, the researchers applied high-throughput TCRbeta sequencing to both the C3H/HeJ mouse model and human patients. Tofacitinib was administered for 6 to 18 months, and 6 months of follow-up off drug were then conducted to assess delayed response and recurrence. RNA was extracted with the PAXgene miRNA kit for fixed scalp, the miRNeasy kit for PBMCs, and the RNeasy kit for mouse skin. In humans, TCRbeta sequencing was performed on scalp tissue and on sorted CD4+ and CD8+ peripheral blood T cells from healthy controls and from patients with patchy or totalis/universalis alopecia areata.

The study at large found these results: Compared with normal scalp, lesional scalp, particularly in alopecia totalis/universalis, had higher clonality and more expanded CD8+ clones, which suggests antigenic drive. Unlike mouse skin, which is dominated by gammadelta T cells, normal human skin has resident alphabeta T cells that are also sequenced, and this complicates analysis of the scalp TCR repertoire. Shared TCR sequences between patients were less evident than in mice, which may be partly attributable to HLA diversity in the patient population.

The chain joins TRBV30 to TRBJ2-2, and possibly TRBD1, on 5 matching bases. The sequence came from a human donor with alopecia areata. Sequencing used CD8+ T cells sorted from blood, obtained at week 0. At the DNA level, the sequence is TGTGCCTGGTTGGGGCTCACCGGGGAGCTGTTTTTT. Its translation is CAWLGLTGELFF.